These T cell receptor beta chains were read from a single sample in a study of cytomegalovirus exposure and HLA in healthy donors. The assay was immunoSEQ multiplex PCR, and TCRdb's table has in-frame clones only and misses some. Of 90,000 to 140,000 clones listed, over 70% are singletons. Sequencing input: PBMCs. The source of these receptors is a man aged 25 to 40 in good health and CMV-seronegative. Both conserved end residues are part of each CDR3. A D gene is named only where the DNA matches it firmly. Clone size is stated in some rows and not others, as once, few, many or a class when expanded.

clone_size	v_call	j_call	d_call	cdr3_nt	cdr3_aa
NA	TRBV5-4	TRBJ2-7	TRBD1	TGTGCCAGCAGCTCCACCGGGACAGGGAAATACGAGCAGTACTTC	CASSSTGTGKYEQYF
NA	TRBV28	TRBJ1-3	NA	TGTGCCAGCAGTCGAACACTAACTGTGCTCTCTGGAAACACCATATATTTT	CASSRTLTVLSGNTIYF
NA	TRBV9	TRBJ2-2	NA	TGTGCCAGCAGCGTAGGAGGGAACACCGGGGAGCTGTTTTTT	CASSVGGNTGELFF
NA	TRBV2	TRBJ1-1	NA	TGTGCCAGCAGAGCCGGGACATCGAACACTGAAGCTTTCTTT	CASRAGTSNTEAFF
NA	TRBV6-6	TRBJ1-5	NA	TGTGCCATACAAAGGGGGATCTCCAATCAGCCCCAGCATTTT	CAIQRGISNQPQHF
NA	TRBV2	TRBJ1-4	TRBD1	TGTGCCAGCAGCCGGGACAGGGAAGAAAAACTGTTTTTT	CASSRDREEKLFF
NA	TRBV2	TRBJ2-2	TRBD2	TGTGCCAGCAGGGCCGGGACTAGCCGGGCCACCGGGGAGCTGTTTTTT	CASRAGTSRATGELFF
NA	TRBV6-5	TRBJ2-5	NA	TGTGCCAGCAGTTACGGTGGGGGCGCGAAGACCCAGTACTTC	CASSYGGGAKTQYF
NA	TRBV27	TRBJ1-1	NA	TGTGCCAGCAGTTTATCTCTGGGGGCCAGGACTGAAGCTTTCTTT	CASSLSLGARTEAFF
NA	TRBV5-6	TRBJ2-7	NA	TGTGCCAGCAGGGAGCAGGGATACGAGCAGTACTTC	CASREQGYEQYF
NA	TRBV7-9	TRBJ2-7	TRBD1	TGTGCCAGCAGCGTGACAGGGGGCCACCCCGAGCAGTACTTC	CASSVTGGHPEQYF
NA	TRBV5-1	TRBJ2-7	TRBD1	TGCGCCAGCAGCACCGGGACAGGGTACGAGCAGCACTTC	CASSTGTGYEQHF
NA	TRBV30	TRBJ2-3	TRBD2	TGTGCCTGGAGTGTAAGCGGGGGAACCGCAGATACGCAGTATTTT	CAWSVSGGTADTQYF
NA	TRBV28	TRBJ2-7	NA	TGTGCCAGCAGCTTGGACAGCTTGACCTACGAGCAGTACTTC	CASSLDSLTYEQYF
few	TRBV29-1	TRBJ1-1	NA	TGCAGCGTCACAGGGTTAACTGAAGCTTTCTTT	CSVTGLTEAFF
NA	TRBV28	TRBJ2-7	TRBD2	TGTGCCAGCAGTCCAGGGAGGGTCCACGAGCAGTACTTC	CASSPGRVHEQYF
NA	TRBV28	TRBJ2-1	TRBD2	TGTGCCAGCAGTTTATCCGGGAGGGCGTGGAATGAGCAGTTCTTC	CASSLSGRAWNEQFF
NA	TRBV28	TRBJ2-7	TRBD1	TGTGCCAGCAGTGAAGTTGGGACAGGACAAACCTACGAGCAGTACTTC	CASSEVGTGQTYEQYF
NA	TRBV19	TRBJ2-7	TRBD1	TGTGCCAGTAGTGAGGGACAGAAGAGCTCCTACGAGCAGTACTTC	CASSEGQKSSYEQYF
NA	TRBV9	TRBJ2-1	TRBD1	TGTGCCAGCAGCTTGGGACAGGATGATGAGCAGTTCTTC	CASSLGQDDEQFF
once	TRBV7-9	TRBJ1-1	TRBD1	TGTGCCAGCAGCCCAGGGGGTCTGAACACTGAAGCTTTCTTT	CASSPGGLNTEAFF
NA	TRBV19	TRBJ2-1	NA	TGTGCCAGTAGTATAGACGGGGATAATGAGCAGTTCTTC	CASSIDGDNEQFF
NA	TRBV30	TRBJ1-2	TRBD1	TGTGCCTGGACCTCCGGGACAGGGACTAACTATGGCTACACCTTC	CAWTSGTGTNYGYTF
NA	TRBV9	TRBJ1-2	TRBD1	TGTGCCAGCAGCGTAGCTGACAGGGGGCGTCAAGGCTACACCTTC	CASSVADRGRQGYTF
once	TRBV5-1	TRBJ1-1	NA	TGCGCCAGTACCCGGGAGGTAACAAGTCAGAACACTGAAGCTTTCTTT	CASTREVTSQNTEAFF
few	TRBV9	TRBJ2-7	TRBD2	TGTGCCAGCAGCGTAGGACCGGGAGGGGAAGTAGACTACGAGCAGTACTTC	CASSVGPGGEVDYEQYF
few	TRBV9	TRBJ2-2	TRBD2	TGTGCCAGCAGCCCCCGGGACTATAGCACCGGGGAGCTGTTTTTT	CASSPRDYSTGELFF
NA	TRBV9	TRBJ1-1	NA	TGTGCCAGCAGCGCCCAGGACAGAATGAACACTGAAGCTTTCTTT	CASSAQDRMNTEAFF
NA	TRBV7-6	TRBJ2-1	TRBD2	TGTGCCAGCAGCTTAGCGAGGCTGACTAGCGGGAACGAGAATGAGCAGTTCTTC	CASSLARLTSGNENEQFF
NA	TRBV28	TRBJ1-1	NA	TGTGCCAGCAGCCAGGGGCAGGGTTACACTGAAGCTTTCTTT	CASSQGQGYTEAFF
NA	TRBV5-1	TRBJ2-7	TRBD1	TGCGCCAGCAGCTTGATGCGGACAGGGGGTCTCGACGAGCAGTACTTC	CASSLMRTGGLDEQYF
NA	TRBV6-5	TRBJ1-1	NA	TGTGCCAGCAGTTGGGGGGGCAAGGCTTTCTTT	CASSWGGKAFF
NA	TRBV28	TRBJ2-7	NA	TGTGCCAGCAGTTCAGGTCCCGTGTACTCCTACGAGCAGTACTTC	CASSSGPVYSYEQYF
NA	TRBV15	TRBJ1-1	NA	TGTGCCACCAGCCCCAGGCGGGGGCGAGGTGAAGCTTTCTTT	CATSPRRGRGEAFF
NA	TRBV7-9	TRBJ1-2	TRBD1	TGTGCCAGCAGCCCGACCGGGACAGGGGGAGGCTATGGCTACACCTTC	CASSPTGTGGGYGYTF
few	TRBV7-7	TRBJ2-1	NA	TGTGCCAGCAGCGCGGGACTTACTCTGGGGGATGAGCAGTTCTTC	CASSAGLTLGDEQFF
NA	TRBV11-2	TRBJ1-1	NA	TGTGCCAGCAGCTCTTCTAGAATGAACACTGAAGCTTTCTTT	CASSSSRMNTEAFF
NA	TRBV6-6	TRBJ1-5	NA	TGTGCCGGGGGGGAAGGTTACTATCAGCCCCAGCATTTT	CAGGEGYYQPQHF
NA	TRBV13	TRBJ1-1	NA	TGTGCCAGCAGCCTCATTTGGTCGGGCACTGAAGCTTTCTTT	CASSLIWSGTEAFF
NA	TRBV18	TRBJ1-5	NA	TGTGCCAGCTCACCAGGTGTCGGGTATCAGCCCCAGCATTTT	CASSPGVGYQPQHF
NA	TRBV6-1	TRBJ2-1	NA	TGTGCCAGCAAGGAAGCGGCCAATGAGCAGTTCTTC	CASKEAANEQFF
NA	TRBV18	TRBJ2-5	NA	TGTGCCAGCTCACCTTCCTTCGGGGTTAGGCAAGAGACCCAGTACTTC	CASSPSFGVRQETQYF